This TCR beta chain appears in the sequencing data of a study of CD8+ T cells in alopecia areata. Study context: Patients in the treated group were given tofacitinib by mouth, 5 to 10 mg twice a day.

cDNA reverse transcribed from extracted RNA served as the sequencing template. Profiling relied on immunoSEQ multiplex PCR, and the TCRdb table lists in-frame clones only, not all of them. Here the sample spans over 120,000 clones, 54% being singletons. Trimming removed 8 bases at V and 3 bases at J, with 17 bases between. Germline V lookup: CDR1 SNHLY, CDR2 FYNNEI. This CDR3 has 14 residues. Treatment meaning: oral pan-JAK inhibitor, 5-10 mg twice daily. Individuals with alopecia areata gave both lesional scalp punch biopsies and peripheral blood for collection. This clonotype was obtained from a human donor with alopecia areata. This material consisted of CD8+ T cells sorted from blood, taken at week 4, from a patient treated with tofacitinib. The rearrangement joins TRBV2 to TRBJ2-7, with D unresolved. The CDR3 spells CASLWRATNYEQYF. In DNA, the CDR3 is TGTGCCAGCCTTTGGCGAGCAACGAACTACGAGCAGTACTTC.